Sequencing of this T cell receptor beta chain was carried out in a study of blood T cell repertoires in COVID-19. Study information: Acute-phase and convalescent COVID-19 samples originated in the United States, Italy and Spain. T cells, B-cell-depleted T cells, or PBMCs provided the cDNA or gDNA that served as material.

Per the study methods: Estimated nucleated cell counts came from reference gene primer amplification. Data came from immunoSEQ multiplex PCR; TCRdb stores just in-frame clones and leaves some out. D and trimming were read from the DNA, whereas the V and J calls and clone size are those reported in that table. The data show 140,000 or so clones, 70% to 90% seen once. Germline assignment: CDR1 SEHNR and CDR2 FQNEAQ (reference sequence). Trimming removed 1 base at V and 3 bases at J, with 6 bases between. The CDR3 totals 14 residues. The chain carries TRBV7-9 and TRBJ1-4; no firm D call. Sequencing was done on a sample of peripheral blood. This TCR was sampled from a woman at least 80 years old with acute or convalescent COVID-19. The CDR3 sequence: CASSLGAANEKLFF. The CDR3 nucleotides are TGTGCCAGCAGCTTAGGAGCGGCTAATGAAAAACTGTTTTTT.